This T cell receptor (beta chain) emerged from a study of beta chain features in type 1 diabetes. Of the isolated RNA, all was reverse transcribed, and so the sequenced material was expressed TCRB transcripts. Data came from immunoSEQ multiplex PCR; TCRdb stores just in-frame clones and leaves some out. The data hold just over 600,000 clones, with 15% to 17% observed a single time. Per the germline V gene, CDR1 is ENHRY and CDR2 is SYGVKD. V was trimmed by 0 bases and J by 0 bases, leaving 6 bases between them. The CDR3 is 16 residues long. This clone was found many times. The TCR originated in a young man in good health. The chain joins TRBV10-3 to TRBJ2-6, with D unresolved. Sequenced: naive CD4+ T cells from blood. CDR3 protein: CAISESQFSGANVLTF. CDR3 sequence (DNA): TGTGCCATCAGTGAGTCCCAATTCTCTGGGGCCAACGTCCTGACTTTC.